Listed below are T cell receptor beta chains from one sample, sequenced in a study of cytomegalovirus exposure and HLA in healthy donors. Sequencing used immunoSEQ multiplex PCR; TCRdb keeps in-frame clones, though not all of them. The clone table shows over 100,000 clones, with the ten largest holding roughly 6.6%. Sample: PBMCs. These receptors all come from a man in his forties in good health and CMV-seropositive. Each CDR3 is given without its conserved first and last residue.

TRBV7-2	15	TRBJ2-1	ASSLALGLPRDNEQF
TRBV7-2	13	TRBJ1-2	ASSPRTGYNYGYT
TRBV7-2	14	TRBJ2-1	ASSLGPLLAQRGQF
TRBV5-8	17	TRBJ2-1	ASSLLGLAGGGSYNEQF
TRBV6-1	11	TRBJ1-5	ATIDYSNQPQH
TRBV2	11	TRBJ1-5	ASKRGGNQPQH
TRBV27	13	TRBJ2-7	ASSRGTGAFYEQY
TRBV5-6	14	TRBJ1-5	ASSLADAGASQPQH
TRBV28	10	TRBJ1-2	ASRQGLLGYT
TRBV10-1	13	TRBJ2-3	ATSRGGSEADTQY
TRBV30	10	TRBJ2-2	AWSAGPGELF
TRBV14	12	TRBJ2-3	ASSPTGGADTQY
TRBV11-2	13	TRBJ2-5	ASSLSLAGQETQY
TRBV5-8	13	TRBJ2-1	ASSSAGSSYNEQF
TRBV6-5	14	TRBJ2-1	ASSYSRLAGVLEQF